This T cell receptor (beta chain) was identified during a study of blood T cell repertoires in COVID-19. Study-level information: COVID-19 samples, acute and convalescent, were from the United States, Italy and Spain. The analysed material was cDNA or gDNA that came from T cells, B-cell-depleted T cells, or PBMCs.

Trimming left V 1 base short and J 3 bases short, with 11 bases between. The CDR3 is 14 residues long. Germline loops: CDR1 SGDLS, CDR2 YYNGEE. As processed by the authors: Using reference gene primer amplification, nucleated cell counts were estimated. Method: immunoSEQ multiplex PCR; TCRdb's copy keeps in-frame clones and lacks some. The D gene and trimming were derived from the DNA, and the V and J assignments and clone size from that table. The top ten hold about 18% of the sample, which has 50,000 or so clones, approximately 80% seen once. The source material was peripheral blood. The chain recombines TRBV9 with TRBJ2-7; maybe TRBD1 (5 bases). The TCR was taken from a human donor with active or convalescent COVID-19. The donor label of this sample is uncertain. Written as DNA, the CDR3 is TGTGCCAGCAGCGTACAGGGAATGGGCTACGAGCAGTACTTC. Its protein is CASSVQGMGYEQYF.